The 21 T cell receptor beta chains reported below all come from one sample, sequenced in a study of blood T cells in healthy people across ages (dated by TCRdb to about 2015). Libraries were constructed by 5' RACE. Reads for this sample came from an Illumina HiSeq 2500. A second roughly 7 to 12 cycle PCR used a sample-barcoded 5' primer and a J-beta primer mix. The raw public data were reprocessed by TCRdb itself: fastp quality trimming at Q25, MiXCR clonotype calling, in-frame beta chains only. All rows with the same CDR3 protein become a single entry with the most common DNA and genes. The sample has around 580,000 distinct CDR3 sequences on record, roughly 43% of them singletons. The top ten hold around 24% of the sample. The sequenced sample was blood. The receptors originated from a man older than 75 in good health.

The genes are TRBV7-2 and TRBJ1-2; D is undetermined. Trimming took 3 bases from V and 3 from J, leaving 8 bases between them. Germline loops: CDR1 SGHTA, CDR2 FQGNSA. The CDR3 runs to 13 residues. The CDR3 loop is CASSFRDYYGYTF. The CDR3 nucleotides read TGTGCCAGCAGCTTCCGGGATTACTATGGCTACACCTTC.

Only one count was recorded for this clonotype. The chain is built from TRBV20-1 and TRBJ2-3, with D perhaps TRBD1 (5 bases). V was trimmed by 6 bases and J by 0 bases, leaving 13 bases between them. Germline V gene lookup returns CDR1 DFQATT and CDR2 SNEGSKA (reference sequence). The CDR3 contains 14 residues. The CDR3 loop is CSAETGLSTDTQYF. The CDR3 DNA is TGCAGTGCCGAAACAGGCCTCAGCACAGATACGCAGTATTTT.

Turning to this clonotype: A much larger clone differs by one base, so this may be a read error. The chain has TRBV6-5 and TRBJ2-3; TRBD1 matches at 8 bases. The CDR3 totals 15 residues. V lost 11 bases, J lost 1 base, and 11 bases stayed unmatched. CDR1 and CDR2 (germline): MNHEY, SVGAGI. The CDR3 DNA sequence: TGTGCCGGCAAGAGTCGGGGACAGGGCACAGATACGCAGTATTTT. Its protein product is CAGKSRGQGTDTQYF.

This chain connects TRBV20-1 to TRBJ2-7; TRBD1 agrees at 7 bases. CDR3 length: 17 amino acids. Unmatched junction bases numbered 16, after V lost 1 base and J lost 4 bases. CDR1 is DFQATT, CDR2 SNEGSKA, per germline (reference sequence). The CDR3 coding sequence is TGCAGTGCTAGAGGGCAGGGTAAGTGGACAGGTCGTTACGAGCAGTACTTC. Translation: CSARGQGKWTGRYEQYF.

The genes are TRBV4-3 and TRBJ2-5; a possible D gene is TRBD2 (7 bases). Trimming shortened V by 3 bases and J by 3 bases, and 14 bases separated the two germline ends. CDR1 is LGHNA and CDR2 is YSLEER in the germline V gene. The CDR3 is 15 amino acids. CDR3 residues: CASSQDGGGKETQYF. DNA for the CDR3: TGCGCCAGCAGCCAGGATGGCGGGGGCAAAGAGACCCAGTACTTC.

The CDR3 sequence: CSVRGQEDQPQHF. CDR3 bases: TGCAGCGTGCGAGGTCAGGAGGATCAGCCCCAGCATTTT. The J gene is TRBJ1-5, the V gene TRBV29-1; D gene uncertain. The ends were cut back, 6 bases at V and 5 bases at J, with 14 bases in the middle. The CDR3 runs 13 residues. In germline, CDR1 is SQVTM, CDR2 ANQGSEA.

V and J are TRBV5-1 and TRBJ2-5; D is undetermined. The CDR3 has 13 amino acids. Trimming removed 2 bases at V and 3 bases at J, with 8 bases between. The V gene's germline CDR1 is SGHRS and CDR2 YFSETQ. The CDR3 DNA is TGCGCCAGCAGCTTCCAATCGGAAGAGACCCAGTACTTC. Translated: CASSFQSEETQYF.

This clonotype was recorded a few times. CDR3 sequence: CAISERSGRRNNEQFF. CDR3 coding DNA: TGTGCCATCAGTGAGCGTAGCGGGAGACGTAACAATGAGCAGTTCTTC. This sequence joins TRBV10-3 and TRBJ2-1, with 9 bases lining up with TRBD2. Germline V gene lookup returns CDR1 ENHRY and CDR2 SYGVKD. The CDR3 has 16 residues. V lost 2 bases and J lost 5; bases outside the gene matches: 7.

The genes are TRBV2 and TRBJ2-6, with TRBD1 identical over 8 bases. From germline, CDR1 is SNHLY and CDR2 FYNNEI. Unmatched junction bases numbered 9, after V lost 7 bases and J lost 4 bases. The CDR3 sequence is 16 residues long. The CDR3 reads CASKGQEVPGANVLTF. The CDR3 region has the DNA TGTGCCAGCAAGGGACAGGAGGTTCCAGGGGCCAACGTCCTGACTTTC.

For the CDR3, the DNA is TGTGCCATCAGTGAGGGGAATCAGCCCCAGCATTTT. As protein: CAISEGNQPQHF. The J gene is TRBJ1-5, the V gene TRBV10-3; the D is unclear. The CDR3 runs 12 residues. Between the trimmed V and J ends, which lost 2 bases and 4 bases, there was a span of 3 bases. CDR1 is ENHRY, CDR2 SYGVKD, per germline.

The chain combines TRBV25-1 with TRBJ2-1, with 8 bases lining up with TRBD2. The ends lost 1 base at V and 5 bases at J; junction bases unmatched: 4. This CDR3 contains 15 residues. CDR1 MGHDK and CDR2 SYGVNS come from the germline V gene. The CDR3 coding sequence is TGTGCCAGCAGTGAATGGACTAGCATCCACAATGAGCAGTTCTTC. This sequence encodes CASSEWTSIHNEQFF.

The chain has TRBV9 and TRBJ1-2; D remains unclear. Trimming removed 0 bases from V and 7 bases from J, with 16 bases in between. The CDR3 loop spans 15 amino acids. CDR1 SGDLS and CDR2 YYNGEE come from the germline V gene. CDR3 nucleotides: TGTGCCAGCAGCGTAGGTCCGGGGTCTGACGGTGGCTACACCTTC. It specifies CASSVGPGSDGGYTF.

This clonotype was detected ten times or more. This sequence joins TRBV6-6 and TRBJ2-2, with 8 bases that match TRBD1. CDR1 is MNHNY, CDR2 SVGAGI, per germline (reference sequence). V lost 7 bases and J lost 7; bases outside the gene matches: 8. This CDR3 comprises 14 residues. CDR3 sequence: CASKGSGGNGELFF. The CDR3 region has the DNA TGTGCCAGCAAGGGGTCAGGGGGCAACGGGGAGCTGTTTTTT.

The chain uses TRBV4-3 and TRBJ2-7, with a tentative D call TRBD2 (5 bases). CDR1 and CDR2 from the germline V gene are LGHNA and YSLEER. The CDR3 is 14 residues long. Trimming left V 2 bases short and J 6 bases short, with 14 bases between. The DNA for the CDR3 is TGCGCCAGCAGCCAACGGACTGGCGTGGGCGAGCAGTACTTC. Translating it yields CASSQRTGVGEQYF.

This clonotype came up a few times. The chain carries TRBV27 and TRBJ2-1; 15 bases align to TRBD2. This CDR3 has 18 residues. CDR1 is MNHEY and CDR2 is SMNVEV in the germline V gene (reference sequence). The V segment lost 5 bases and the J segment 4 bases; nucleotides outside the gene matches: 9. DNA of the CDR3: TGTGCCAGCAGTACCACCCGGACTAGCGGGGGGGCTTACAATGAGCAGTTCTTC. Residues: CASSTTRTSGGAYNEQFF.

The J gene is TRBJ1-2, the V gene TRBV20-1, with 7 bases matching TRBD1. This CDR3 contains 11 residues. The germline CDR1 and CDR2 sequences are DFQATT and SNEGSKA (reference sequence). V dropped 6 bases and J dropped 13; count of bases not matched to a gene: 11. The chain's CDR3 is CSALIQGVSTF. The CDR3 nucleotides read TGCAGTGCACTGATCCAGGGGGTCTCCACCTTC.

The rearrangement links TRBV12-3 or TRBV12-4 to TRBJ2-5, with D hard to call. The CDR3 is 18 amino acids. V gave up 1 base and J gave up 4 bases, with 22 bases separating them. The CDR3 reads CASSLEDGLGSSVETQYF. CDR3 DNA: TGTGCCAGCAGTTTAGAGGACGGGTTGGGCAGCTCGGTAGAGACCCAGTACTTC.

This clonotype was seen only a few times. The chain couples TRBV10-3 to TRBJ2-3, with 7 bases aligning to TRBD2. This CDR3 has 14 amino acids. CDR1 is ENHRY and CDR2 is SYGVKD in the germline V gene. J was trimmed by 2 bases and V by 6 bases; bases with no gene match: 5. The CDR3: CAISPLAYTDTQYF. The DNA of the CDR3 is TGTGCCATCAGCCCACTAGCGTACACAGATACGCAGTATTTT.

This chain joins TRBV7-2 and TRBJ1-5, with D unclear. Germline V gene data show CDR1 as SGHTA and CDR2 as FQGNSA. The CDR3 extends over 14 amino acids. Trimming removed 3 bases from V and 3 bases from J, with 9 bases in between. CDR3 sequence reads: CASSLREYNQPQHF. CDR3 in DNA: TGTGCCAGCAGCTTGAGGGAATACAATCAGCCCCAGCATTTT.

The chain recombines TRBV20-1 with TRBJ2-7; 11 bases match TRBD2. The CDR3 is 15 residues long. The V gene's germline CDR1 is DFQATT and CDR2 SNEGSKA (reference sequence). Trimming removed 3 bases from V and 2 bases from J; junction bases left unmatched: 6. CDR3 DNA sequence: TGCAGTGCTAGTAAGGCTAGCGGGGGGACCTACGAGCAGTACTTC. It is translated as CSASKASGGTYEQYF.

The DNA of the CDR3 is TGTGCCAGCAGCCGTTTTGCGGGACAGGAAGCTTTCTTT. Amino acids: CASSRFAGQEAFF. The chain recombines TRBV27 with TRBJ1-1, with 7 bases identical to TRBD1. V gave up 6 bases and J gave up 8 bases; unmatched junction bases: 9. Per germline, CDR1 MNHEY and CDR2 SMNVEV (reference sequence). The CDR3 sequence is 13 residues long.